This T cell receptor beta chain was recovered during a study of T-cell reconstitution after alpha-beta-depleted transplantation in children. It was with unique molecular identifiers that the TCRbeta library was prepared. Using its own MiXCR run on the PCR reads, TCRdb lists one record per CDR3 protein. The sample has some 300,000 distinct CDR3 sequences, around a tenth seen once; the top ten hold around 7.6%. This clonotype was recorded a few times. This CDR3 region has 14 residues. Trimming pared 7 bases from V and 0 bases from J, leaving 13 bases between. CDR1 MDHEN and CDR2 SYDVKM come from the germline V gene.

The sequenced sample was PBMCs, obtained before TCRalphabeta/CD19-depleted stem cell transplant. The clonotype comes from a boy younger than two with acute myeloid leukemia, due to receive a stem cell transplant. The rearrangement joins TRBV28 to TRBJ2-7; no clear D. The CDR3 here is CASTEKGVSYEQYF. For the CDR3, the DNA is TGTGCCAGCACCGAGAAAGGAGTCTCCTACGAGCAGTACTTC.